This TCR beta chain appears in the sequencing data of a study of beta chain features in type 1 diabetes. This clone was recorded only once. What was sequenced were expressed TCRB transcripts, since all of the isolated RNA had been reverse transcribed. The data were produced by immunoSEQ multiplex PCR, yet TCRdb's version contains in-frame clones alone and is incomplete. The sample has around 40,000 clones; under 65% are singletons. Trimming stripped 1 base from V and 5 bases from J, with 9 bases between. The CDR3 loop spans 13 amino acids. Germline loops: CDR1 SGHKS, CDR2 YYEKEE (reference sequence). V gene TRBV5-5 combines with J gene TRBJ2-5, with TRBD1 as a possible D gene (5 bases). Sequenced sample: Tregs from blood. The receptor's source is a woman in her late teens or twenties in good health. Here the CDR3 reads CASSLQGWETQYF. Here the CDR3 DNA reads TGTGCCAGCAGCTTGCAGGGTTGGGAGACCCAGTACTTC.